The rows below give T cell receptor beta chains drawn from one sample of a study of blood T cell repertoires in COVID-19. The method was immunoSEQ multiplex PCR; TCRdb's version includes in-frame clones alone and lacks a portion of them. The data contain over 200,000 clones, approximately 90% of them singletons. Sequenced sample: peripheral blood. These receptors all stem from a man under 40 with COVID-19, enrolled during active disease. The CDR3 runs from the conserved cysteine through the conserved F or W. The D gene is left open where the match is weak. Clone size, where shown, is once, few, many, or a class for clones that have expanded.

TRBV18,.,TRBJ2-7,TRBD1,TGTGCCAGCTCACCTGGGACAGGGAGATTGAACGAGCAGTACTTC,CASSPGTGRLNEQYF
TRBV7-2,.,TRBJ2-7,.,TGTGCCAGCAGCTCAATTAGCGGTTCCGACTACGAGCAGTACTTC,CASSSISGSDYEQYF
TRBV7-2,.,TRBJ1-2,.,TGTGCCAGCAGCCCAGGGTTCGGGTTGGACTATGGCTACACCTTC,CASSPGFGLDYGYTF
TRBV14,few,TRBJ2-7,TRBD1,TGTGCCAGCAGCCAATCCTTTACGACAGGGTTCGACGAGCAGTACTTC,CASSQSFTTGFDEQYF
TRBV5-1,.,TRBJ2-3,.,TGCGCCAGCAGCTTGGGGGGCGCAGATACGCAGTATTTT,CASSLGGADTQYF
TRBV28,.,TRBJ1-2,TRBD1,TGTGCCAGCAGTCCTGGACAGGAGAGCTATGGCTACACCTTC,CASSPGQESYGYTF
TRBV3-1/TRBV3-2,.,TRBJ1-2,TRBD1,TGTGCCAGCAGTCAAGCCAGGGCAGGGGGGCATGGCTACACCTTC,CASSQARAGGHGYTF
TRBV2,.,TRBJ1-6,.,TGTGCCAGCAGTGAAATGGCCGGAGGGGCTACCTCACCCCTCCACTTT,CASSEMAGGATSPLHF
TRBV19,once,TRBJ1-1,.,TGTGCCAGTAGTATAGACTCGACAGAAAACACTGAAGCTTTCTTT,CASSIDSTENTEAFF
TRBV3-1/TRBV3-2,.,TRBJ1-1,TRBD1,TGTGCCAGCAGCTTGGGACAGGGAACGAACACTGAAGCTTTCTTT,CASSLGQGTNTEAFF
TRBV19,.,TRBJ1-5,.,TGTGCCAGTAGTAAGCGGACGGGGTTGAGCAATCAGCCCCAGCATTTT,CASSKRTGLSNQPQHF
TRBV11-1,once,TRBJ2-1,.,TGTGCCAGCAGCTTAACCGGGAACAGCTACAATGAGCAGTTCTTC,CASSLTGNSYNEQFF
TRBV6-6,.,TRBJ2-1,.,TGTGCCAGCAGTTACTCAATAAGCCCCTCCTACAATGAGCAGTTCTTC,CASSYSISPSYNEQFF
TRBV28,.,TRBJ1-6,TRBD1,TGTGCCAGCAGTTTTTTGACAGGGCTTCCCTCACCCCTCCACTTT,CASSFLTGLPSPLHF
TRBV5-1,.,TRBJ1-1,.,TGCGCCAGCAGCTTGGGACATTTGAACACTGAAGCTTTCTTT,CASSLGHLNTEAFF
TRBV24-1,.,TRBJ1-2,.,TGTGCCACCAGTGAGGAGGGCTTCAACTATGGCTACACCTTC,CATSEEGFNYGYTF
TRBV5-1,.,TRBJ2-1,.,TGCGCCAGCAGCTCTGGCCAAAGCTCCTACAATGAGCAGTTCTTC,CASSSGQSSYNEQFF
TRBV11-2,.,TRBJ1-1,TRBD1,TGTGCCAGCAGCGCGGACAGGGGTAGCTCTGAAGCTTTCTTT,CASSADRGSSEAFF
TRBV7-6,once,TRBJ2-3,.,TGTGCCAGCAGCTTAGCAGAAGGGGGGGCAGCGACAGATACGCAGTATTTT,CASSLAEGGAATDTQYF
TRBV6-6,.,TRBJ1-4,TRBD1,TGTGCCAGCAGACATCCGTGGACAGGGGAATCAGAAAAACTGTTTTTT,CASRHPWTGESEKLFF
TRBV7-2,.,TRBJ1-3,.,TGTGCCAGCAGCTTAGGGTCCGGGGCTGGAAACACCATATATTTT,CASSLGSGAGNTIYF
TRBV19,.,TRBJ1-5,.,TGTGCCAGTAGTTCTCAATTCCCGGGACAAGGACCGAGGGGCAATCAGCCCCAGCATTTT,CASSSQFPGQGPRGNQPQHF
TRBV28,.,TRBJ2-7,TRBD1,TGTGCCAGCAGTTTATCTGGGGCAGGGGGCATCTACGAGCAGTACTTC,CASSLSGAGGIYEQYF
TRBV6-2/TRBV6-3,.,TRBJ1-3,.,TGTGCCAGCAGTCAGGGCATCACCATATATTTT,CASSQGITIYF
TRBV6-2/TRBV6-3,.,TRBJ2-6,.,TGTGCCAGCAGTGACGTAGGGGCTGGGGCCAACGTCCTGACTTTC,CASSDVGAGANVLTF
TRBV5-1,.,TRBJ1-5,TRBD1,TGCGCCAGCAGCCCCACTTCGACAGGGGGCGGACAGCCCCAGCATTTT,CASSPTSTGGGQPQHF
TRBV29-1,.,TRBJ2-5,TRBD2,TGCAGCGTTGGACTAGCGGCAGAGACCCAGTACTTC,CSVGLAAETQYF
TRBV27,.,TRBJ2-7,TRBD1,TGTGCCAGCAGTTTTAGGCCAGGGGGCTCCTACGAGCAGTACTTC,CASSFRPGGSYEQYF
TRBV28,.,TRBJ2-7,.,TGTGCCAGCAGTCGCCGACAGGACGTCTCCTACGAGCAGTACTTC,CASSRRQDVSYEQYF
TRBV28,.,TRBJ2-7,TRBD2,TGTGCCAGCAGTTTATGGAGTAGCGGGAGTGATGAGCAGTACTTC,CASSLWSSGSDEQYF
TRBV6-5,.,TRBJ1-2,.,TGTGCCACCACCCCCGGGGGACGCGACTATGGCTACACCTTC,CATTPGGRDYGYTF
TRBV11-3,.,TRBJ2-1,TRBD1,TGTGCCAGCAGCTTAGGGACAGGGTCCTACAATGAGCAGTTCTTC,CASSLGTGSYNEQFF
TRBV30,.,TRBJ2-1,TRBD2,TGTGCCTGGAGACGAAAGGGCCCCCCTAGCGGGATCTACAATGAGCAGTTCTTC,CAWRRKGPPSGIYNEQFF
TRBV11-3,.,TRBJ2-1,TRBD1,TGTGCCAGCAGCATACCCGGGACAGTGTCCAATGAGCAGTTCTTC,CASSIPGTVSNEQFF
TRBV28,.,TRBJ2-7,.,TGTGCCAGCAGAAGACGACAGTCCTACGAGCAGTACTTC,CASRRRQSYEQYF
TRBV28,once,TRBJ2-2,TRBD1,TGTGCCAGCAGTACTGCTCAGGGGGCTGGCGGGGAGCTGTTTTTT,CASSTAQGAGGELFF